This T cell receptor beta chain was sequenced during a study of CDR3 diversity in severe acne. Germline CDR1 reads MNHNY; CDR2 reads SVGAGI (reference sequence). V was clipped by 5 bases and J by 6 bases, with 10 bases between them. This CDR3 is built from 12 residues. Concerning this clonotype itself: This could be a read error, since a much larger clone is one nucleotide away.

TCRdb processed the PCR reads anew with MiXCR; each CDR3 protein has one entry. The sample lists 89,000 or so distinct CDR3 sequences, 45% to 50% occurring once. What was sequenced was blood. The chain links TRBV6-6 to TRBJ1-2; D remains ambiguous. This TCR came from a male donor in good health, serving as a control. The DNA for the CDR3 is TGTGCCAGCAGTGAGAACGGTGATGGCTACACCTTC. This translates into CASSENGDGYTF.